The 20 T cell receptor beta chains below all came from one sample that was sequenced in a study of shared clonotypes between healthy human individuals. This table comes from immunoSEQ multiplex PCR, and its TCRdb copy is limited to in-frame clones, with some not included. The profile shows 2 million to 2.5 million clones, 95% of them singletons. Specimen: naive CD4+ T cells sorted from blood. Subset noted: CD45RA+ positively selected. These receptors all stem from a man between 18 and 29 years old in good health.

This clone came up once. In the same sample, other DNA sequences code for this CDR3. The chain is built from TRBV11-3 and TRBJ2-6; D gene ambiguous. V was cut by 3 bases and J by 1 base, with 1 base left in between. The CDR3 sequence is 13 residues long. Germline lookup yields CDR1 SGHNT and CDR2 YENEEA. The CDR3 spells CASSFSGANVLTF. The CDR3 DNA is TGTGCCAGCAGCTTTTCTGGGGCCAACGTCCTGACTTTC.

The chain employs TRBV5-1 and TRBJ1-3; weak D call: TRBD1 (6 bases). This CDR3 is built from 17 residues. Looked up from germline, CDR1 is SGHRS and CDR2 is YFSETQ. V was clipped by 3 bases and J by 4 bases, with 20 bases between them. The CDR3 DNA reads TGCGCCAGCAGCTCCCTTTTAGGGCAGGGGAGAGGAAACACCATATATTTT. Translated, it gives CASSSLLGQGRGNTIYF.

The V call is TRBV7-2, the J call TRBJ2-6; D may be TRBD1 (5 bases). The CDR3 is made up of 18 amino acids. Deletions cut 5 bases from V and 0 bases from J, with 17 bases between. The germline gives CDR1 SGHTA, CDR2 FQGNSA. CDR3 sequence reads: CASSVQVVTSSGANVLTF. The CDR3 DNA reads TGTGCCAGCAGCGTACAGGTGGTGACAAGCTCTGGGGCCAACGTCCTGACTTTC.

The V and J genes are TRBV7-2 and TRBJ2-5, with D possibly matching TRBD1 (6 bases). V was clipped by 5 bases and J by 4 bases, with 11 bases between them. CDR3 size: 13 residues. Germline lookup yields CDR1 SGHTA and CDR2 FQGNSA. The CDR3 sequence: CASSGRGTETQYF. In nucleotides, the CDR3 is TGTGCCAGCAGCGGAAGGGGGACAGAGACCCAGTACTTC.

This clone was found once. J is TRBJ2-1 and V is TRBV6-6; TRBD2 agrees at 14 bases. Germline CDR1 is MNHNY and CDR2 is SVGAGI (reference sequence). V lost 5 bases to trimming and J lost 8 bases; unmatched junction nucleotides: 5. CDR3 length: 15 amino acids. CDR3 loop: CASSRLAGGGYEQFF. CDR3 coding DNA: TGTGCCAGCAGTAGACTAGCGGGAGGGGGCTATGAGCAGTTCTTC.

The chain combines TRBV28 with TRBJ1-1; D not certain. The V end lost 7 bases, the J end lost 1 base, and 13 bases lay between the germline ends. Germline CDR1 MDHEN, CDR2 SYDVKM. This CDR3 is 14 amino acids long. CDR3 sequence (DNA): TGTGCCAGCACTCCCGCGGGGTGGAACACTGAAGCTTTCTTT. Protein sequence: CASTPAGWNTEAFF.

CDR3 protein: CASSYTQGAKNIQYF. The DNA for the CDR3 is TGTGCCAGCAGTTACACACAGGGGGCCAAAAACATTCAGTACTTC. This chain joins TRBV6-5 and TRBJ2-4; 7 bases agree with TRBD1. Trimming cost V 2 bases and J 1 base; bases outside gene matches: 2. The CDR3 runs to 15 residues. Germline V gives CDR1 MNHEY, CDR2 SVGAGI.

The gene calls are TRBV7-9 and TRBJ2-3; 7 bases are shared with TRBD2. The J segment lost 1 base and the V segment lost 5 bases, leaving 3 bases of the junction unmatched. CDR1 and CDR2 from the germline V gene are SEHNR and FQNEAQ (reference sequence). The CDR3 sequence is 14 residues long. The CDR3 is CASSKSGGTDTQYF. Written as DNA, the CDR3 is TGTGCCAGCAGCAAGAGCGGGGGCACAGATACGCAGTATTTT.

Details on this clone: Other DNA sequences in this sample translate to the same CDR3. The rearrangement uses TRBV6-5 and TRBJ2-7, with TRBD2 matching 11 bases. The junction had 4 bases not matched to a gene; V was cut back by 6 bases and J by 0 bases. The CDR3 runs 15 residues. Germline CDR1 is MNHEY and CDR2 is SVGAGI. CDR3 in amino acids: CASSQTSGSSYEQYF. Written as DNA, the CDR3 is TGTGCCAGCAGCCAAACTAGCGGGAGCTCCTACGAGCAGTACTTC.

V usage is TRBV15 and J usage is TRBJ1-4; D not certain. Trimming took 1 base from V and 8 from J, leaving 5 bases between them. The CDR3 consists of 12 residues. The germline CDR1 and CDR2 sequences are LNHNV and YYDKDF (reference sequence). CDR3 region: CATSRGVEKLFF. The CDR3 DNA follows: TGTGCCACCAGCAGAGGGGTGGAAAAACTGTTTTTT.

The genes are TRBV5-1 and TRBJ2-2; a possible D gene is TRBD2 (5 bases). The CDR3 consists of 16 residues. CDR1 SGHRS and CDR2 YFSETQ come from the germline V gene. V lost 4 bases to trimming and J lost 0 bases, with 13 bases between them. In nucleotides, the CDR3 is TGCGCCAGCAGCGGGTTAGCGTCCGCGAACACCGGGGAGCTGTTTTTT. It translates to CASSGLASANTGELFF.

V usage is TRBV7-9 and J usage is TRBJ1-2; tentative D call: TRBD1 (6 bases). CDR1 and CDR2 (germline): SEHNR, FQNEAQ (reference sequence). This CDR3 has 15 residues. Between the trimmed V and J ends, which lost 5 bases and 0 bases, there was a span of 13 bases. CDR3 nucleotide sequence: TGTGCCAGCAGCAAGCAGGGGACCCCTAACTATGGCTACACCTTC. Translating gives CASSKQGTPNYGYTF.

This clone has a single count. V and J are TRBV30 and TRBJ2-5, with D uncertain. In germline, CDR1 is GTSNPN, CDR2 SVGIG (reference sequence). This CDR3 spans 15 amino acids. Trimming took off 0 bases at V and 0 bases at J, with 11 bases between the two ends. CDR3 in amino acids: CAWSVSDSDQETQYF. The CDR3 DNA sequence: TGTGCCTGGAGTGTCAGCGATTCAGACCAAGAGACCCAGTACTTC. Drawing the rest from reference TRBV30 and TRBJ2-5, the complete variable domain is SQTIHQWPATLVQPVGSPLSLECTVEGTSNPNLYWYRQAAGRGLQLLFYSVGIGQISSEVPQNLSASRPQDRQFILSSKKLLLSDSGFYLCAWSVSDSDQETQYFGPGTRLLVL.

The CDR3 is CASTRGGTGVGYEQYF. The CDR3 DNA is TGTGCCAGCACACGAGGTGGGACAGGGGTCGGCTACGAGCAGTACTTC. V gene TRBV5-5 combines with J gene TRBJ2-7; 10 bases fit TRBD1. Germline V lookup: CDR1 SGHKS, CDR2 YYEKEE (reference sequence). V trimming: 6 bases; J trimming: 3 bases; junction bases outside the gene matches: 12. This CDR3 comprises 16 residues.

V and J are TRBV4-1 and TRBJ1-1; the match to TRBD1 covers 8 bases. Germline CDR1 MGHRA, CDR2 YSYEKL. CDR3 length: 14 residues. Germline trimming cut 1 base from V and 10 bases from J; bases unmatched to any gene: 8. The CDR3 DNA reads TGCGCCAGCAGCCAAGTATCCGGGACAGGAGTAGCTTTCTTT. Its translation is CASSQVSGTGVAFF.

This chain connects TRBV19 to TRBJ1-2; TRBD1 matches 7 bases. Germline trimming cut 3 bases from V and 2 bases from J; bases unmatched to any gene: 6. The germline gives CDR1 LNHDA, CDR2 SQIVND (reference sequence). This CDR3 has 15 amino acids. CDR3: CASSISGQTNYGYTF. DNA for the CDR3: TGTGCCAGTAGTATCTCGGGACAGACAAACTATGGCTACACCTTC.

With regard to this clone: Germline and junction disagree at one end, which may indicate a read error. Here the CDR3 reads CATSWGIGGYTF. DNA for the CDR3: TGTGCCACCAGTTGGGGAATTGGTGGCTACACCTTC. The chain joins TRBV6-5 to TRBJ1-2; D is unresolved. The CDR3 contains 12 residues. Germline CDR1 is MNHEY and CDR2 is SVGAGI.

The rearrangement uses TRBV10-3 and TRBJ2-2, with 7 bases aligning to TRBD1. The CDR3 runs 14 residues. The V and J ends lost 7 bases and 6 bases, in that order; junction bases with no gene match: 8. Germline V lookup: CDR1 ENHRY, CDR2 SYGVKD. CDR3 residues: CAITSRGLPGELFF. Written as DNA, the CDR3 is TGTGCCATCACCAGTAGGGGGCTCCCCGGGGAGCTGTTTTTT.

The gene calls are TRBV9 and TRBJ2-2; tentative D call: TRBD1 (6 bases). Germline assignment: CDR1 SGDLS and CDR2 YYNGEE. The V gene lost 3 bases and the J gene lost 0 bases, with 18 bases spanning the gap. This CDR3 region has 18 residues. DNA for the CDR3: TGTGCCAGCAGCGACGACGGACCAGGGGTCACGAACACCGGGGAGCTGTTTTTT. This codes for CASSDDGPGVTNTGELFF.

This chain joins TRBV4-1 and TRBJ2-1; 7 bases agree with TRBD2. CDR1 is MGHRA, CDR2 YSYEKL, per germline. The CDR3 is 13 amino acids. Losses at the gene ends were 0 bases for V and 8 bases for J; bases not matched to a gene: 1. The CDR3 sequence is CASSQDRGDEQFF. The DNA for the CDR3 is TGCGCCAGCAGCCAAGATCGGGGGGATGAGCAGTTCTTC.